This T cell receptor beta chain comes out of a study of blood T cells in healthy people across ages. It was with a sample-barcoded 5' primer and a J-beta primer mix that a second PCR of about 6 to 11 cycles was run. TCRdb re-derived calls from the 5' RACE reads in MiXCR, one entry per CDR3 protein. Among fewer than 2,000,000 distinct CDR3 sequences listed, roughly 32% were seen once. This clonotype appeared many times. The length of the CDR3 is 16 residues. Germline V CDR1 and CDR2: SGDLS, YYNGEE. The ends were cut back, 0 bases at V and 3 bases at J, with 15 bases in the middle. The chain carries TRBV9 and TRBJ2-5; the D is unclear. The sample comprised blood. This TCR was sampled from a woman aged 25 to 39 in good health. CDR3 DNA: TGTGCCAGCAGCGTAGGTCCTTCGGGCGGAGAAGAGACCCAGTACTTC. It yields the protein CASSVGPSGGEETQYF. The variable domain in full, with the rest retrieved from reference TRBV9 and TRBJ2-5, is DSGVTQTPKHLITATGQRVTLRCSPRSGDLSVYWYQQSLDQGLQFLIQYYNGEERAKGNILERFSAQQFPDLHSELNLSSLELGDSALYFCASSVGPSGGEETQYFGPGTRLLVL.